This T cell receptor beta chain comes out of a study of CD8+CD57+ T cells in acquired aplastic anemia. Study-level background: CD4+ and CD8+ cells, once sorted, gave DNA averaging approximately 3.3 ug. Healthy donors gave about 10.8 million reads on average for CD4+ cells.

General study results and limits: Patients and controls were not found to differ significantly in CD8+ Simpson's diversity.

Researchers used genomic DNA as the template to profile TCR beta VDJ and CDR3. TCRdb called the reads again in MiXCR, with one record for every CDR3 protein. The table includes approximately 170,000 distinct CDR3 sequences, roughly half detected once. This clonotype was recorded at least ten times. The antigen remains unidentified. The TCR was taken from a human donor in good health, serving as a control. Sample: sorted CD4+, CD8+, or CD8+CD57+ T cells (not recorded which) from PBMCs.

DNA for the CDR3: TGTGCCAGCAGAGAGCGGCGAGCTGGAAACACCATATATTTT. The encoded protein is CASRERRAGNTIYF. This sequence joins TRBV6-1 and TRBJ1-3; D is uncertain. Per germline, CDR1 MNHNS and CDR2 SASEGT. Trimming removed 6 bases from V and 2 bases from J, with 11 bases in between. The CDR3 is 14 residues long.